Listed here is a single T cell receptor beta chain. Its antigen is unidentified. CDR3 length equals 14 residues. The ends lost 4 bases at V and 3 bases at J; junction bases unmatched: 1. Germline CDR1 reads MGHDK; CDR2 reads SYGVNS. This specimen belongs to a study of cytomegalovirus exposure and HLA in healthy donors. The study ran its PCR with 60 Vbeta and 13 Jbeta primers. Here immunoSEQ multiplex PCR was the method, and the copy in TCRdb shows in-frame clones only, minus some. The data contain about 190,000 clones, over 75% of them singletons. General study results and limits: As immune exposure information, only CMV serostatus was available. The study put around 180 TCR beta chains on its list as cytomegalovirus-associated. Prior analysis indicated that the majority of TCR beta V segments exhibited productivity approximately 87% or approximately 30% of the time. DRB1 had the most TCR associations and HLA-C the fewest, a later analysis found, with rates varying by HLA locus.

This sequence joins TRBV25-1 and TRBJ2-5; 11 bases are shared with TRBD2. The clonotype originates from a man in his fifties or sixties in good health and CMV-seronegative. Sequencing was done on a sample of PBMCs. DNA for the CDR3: TGTGCCAGCAGTGTGACTAGCGGGGAAGAGACCCAGTACTTC. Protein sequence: CASSVTSGEETQYF.